These 26 T cell receptor beta chains came from one sample sequenced in a study of T cell clonotyping in hematopoietic cell transplantation. TCRdb's table, derived via immunoSEQ multiplex PCR, lists solely in-frame clones and lacks some. The sample records about 69,000 clones, 94% being singletons. Sequencing input: peripheral blood mononuclear cells. The receptors shown here come from a man aged 50 to 60 in good health. Some clones in this sample may be carry-over from other donors' samples.

This rearrangement joins TRBV7-3 to TRBJ2-5; D tentatively reads TRBD1 or TRBD2 (5 bases each). The CDR3 contains 16 residues. V gave up 5 bases and J gave up 5 bases, with 21 bases separating them. The germline gives CDR1 SGHTA, CDR2 FQGTGA. Here the CDR3 reads CASSPGPGLRGETQYF. CDR3 coding DNA: TGTGCCAGCAGCCCCGGACCGGGTTTGAGGGGCGAGACCCAGTACTTC.

This clone was recorded once. The chain is built from TRBV19 and TRBJ2-1, with D perhaps TRBD2 (5 bases). This CDR3 has 18 residues. V lost 2 bases, J lost 5 bases, and 22 bases lay in between. From germline, CDR1 is LNHDA and CDR2 SQIVND (reference sequence). The CDR3 region has the DNA TGTGCCAGTAGTATATCTCCCTCACGTGGGAGCGACCACAATGAGCAGTTCTTC. Translated, it gives CASSISPSRGSDHNEQFF.

The chain employs TRBV19 and TRBJ2-2; TRBD1 aligns across 9 bases. The CDR3 contains 16 residues. J gave up 4 bases and V 3 bases, and 6 bases lay outside the gene matches. Germline V gives CDR1 LNHDA, CDR2 SQIVND (reference sequence). The CDR3 coding sequence is TGTGCCAGTAGTATCACAGGGGGCGCGACCACCGGGGAGCTGTTTTTT. Amino acids: CASSITGGATTGELFF. The whole variable domain, filled in from reference TRBV19 and TRBJ2-2, reads DGGITQSPKYLFRKEGQNVTLSCEQNLNHDAMYWYRQDPGQGLRLIYYSQIVNDFQKGDIAEGYSVSREKKESFPLTVTSAQKNPTAFYLCASSITGGATTGELFFGEGSRLTVL.

The genes are TRBV7-9 and TRBJ1-2; D is perhaps TRBD1 (5 bases). Germline loops: CDR1 SEHNR, CDR2 FQNEAQ (reference sequence). The CDR3 runs 13 residues. V shed 5 bases and J shed 2 bases, with 9 bases lying between them. The CDR3 is CASSQGPNYGYTF. The CDR3, as DNA: TGTGCCAGCAGCCAGGGCCCGAACTATGGCTACACCTTC. The complete variable domain, with remaining parts taken from reference TRBV7-9 and TRBJ1-2, reads DTGVSQNPRHKITKRGQNVTFRCDPISEHNRLYWYRQTLGQGPEFLTYFQNEAQLEKSRLLSDRFSAERPKGSFSTLEIQRTEQGDSAMYLCASSQGPNYGYTFGSGTRLTVV.

This rearrangement joins TRBV7-9 to TRBJ2-5, with D perhaps TRBD2 (6 bases). The CDR3 loop spans 12 amino acids. Trimming took off 2 bases at V and 7 bases at J, with 8 bases between the two ends. Per the germline V gene, CDR1 is SEHNR and CDR2 is FQNEAQ (reference sequence). CDR3 sequence: CASSLLGGTQYF. DNA for the CDR3: TGTGCCAGCAGCTTACTGGGGGGGACCCAGTACTTC.

The chain recombines TRBV13 with TRBJ2-3, with TRBD2 matching 11 bases. The CDR3 extends over 16 amino acids. The junction had 10 bases not matched to a gene; V was cut back by 5 bases and J by 6 bases. Germline V gene sequence: CDR1 PRHDT, CDR2 FYEKMQ (reference sequence). This CDR3 is CASSLSGGARGDTQYF. The CDR3 DNA follows: TGTGCCAGCAGCCTTAGCGGGGGGGCCCGCGGGGATACGCAGTATTTT.

The J gene is TRBJ2-1, the V gene TRBV6-6; D unclear. Trimming cost V 1 base and J 0 bases, with 7 bases left between them. Per the germline V gene, CDR1 is MNHNY and CDR2 is SVGAGI (reference sequence). The CDR3 covers 15 residues. In DNA, the CDR3 is TGTGCCAGCAGTTACTTCGCGAGCTCCTACAATGAGCAGTTCTTC. It is translated as CASSYFASSYNEQFF.

The chain links TRBV7-2 to TRBJ2-6, with D unclear. Germline V gives CDR1 SGHTA, CDR2 FQGNSA. With 5 bases removed from V and 0 bases from J, the gap between germline ends came to 11 bases. This CDR3 is built from 16 residues. The CDR3 DNA is TGTGCCAGCAGCGCTGGGATTCGCTCTGGGGCCAACGTCCTGACTTTC. This encodes CASSAGIRSGANVLTF. The whole variable domain, filled in from reference TRBV7-2 and TRBJ2-6, reads GAGVSQSPSNKVTEKGKDVELRCDPISGHTALYWYRQSLGQGLEFLIYFQGNSAPDKSGLPSDRFSAERTGGSVSTLTIQRTQQEDSAVYLCASSAGIRSGANVLTFGAGSRLTVL.

This CDR3 reads CASSSPGQINNQPQHF. CDR3 sequence (DNA): TGTGCCAGCAGTTCCCCGGGACAGATAAACAATCAGCCCCAGCATTTT. V and J are TRBV28 and TRBJ1-5, with TRBD1 matching 7 bases. The CDR3 runs to 16 residues. The V gene end was trimmed by 4 bases and the J gene end by 3 bases; junction bases not matched to a gene: 9. CDR1 is MDHEN and CDR2 is SYDVKM in the germline V gene.

This clone was seen just once. This sequence joins TRBV4-3 and TRBJ2-3; possibly TRBD1 for D (6 bases). Germline V gene lookup returns CDR1 LGHNA and CDR2 YSLEER. The CDR3 is made up of 16 amino acids. Trimming removed 4 bases from V and 3 bases from J, with 17 bases in between. CDR3 nucleotides: TGCGCCAGCAGCCTTTACCAGGGGATTCAGACAGATACGCAGTATTTT. Protein product: CASSLYQGIQTDTQYF.

The chain uses TRBV7-9 and TRBJ1-5; TRBD1 aligns across 9 bases. Trimming removed 4 bases from V and 6 bases from J; junction bases left unmatched: 13. The germline V gene has CDR1 SEHNR and CDR2 FQNEAQ (reference sequence). There are 17 residues in the CDR3. The CDR3 DNA follows: TGTGCCAGCAGCTCTGTGCGTACCACAGGGGGCGTTCAGCCCCAGCATTTT. It codes for CASSSVRTTGGVQPQHF. Supplemented by reference TRBV7-9 and TRBJ1-5, the full variable domain reads DTGVSQNPRHKITKRGQNVTFRCDPISEHNRLYWYRQTLGQGPEFLTYFQNEAQLEKSRLLSDRFSAERPKGSFSTLEIQRTEQGDSAMYLCASSSVRTTGGVQPQHFGDGTRLSIL.

This chain uses TRBV18 with TRBJ1-1, with no clear D. V lost 2 bases, J lost 3 bases, and 7 bases lay in between. Germline V CDR1 and CDR2: KGHSH, LQKENI. This CDR3 has 13 residues. The CDR3 sequence: CASSPGMDTEAFF. In DNA form, the CDR3 reads TGTGCCAGCTCACCAGGGATGGACACTGAAGCTTTCTTT.

The chain carries TRBV19 and TRBJ1-5; TRBD1 aligns across 9 bases. The germline V gene has CDR1 LNHDA and CDR2 SQIVND (reference sequence). The V and J ends lost 0 bases and 5 bases, in that order; junction bases with no gene match: 11. The CDR3 has 18 amino acids. The CDR3 DNA sequence: TGTGCCAGTAGTATAGAACGAGTCGGGACAGGGCTACATCAGCCCCAGCATTTT. Encoded protein: CASSIERVGTGLHQPQHF.

The chain combines TRBV11-2 with TRBJ2-1, with 9 bases that match TRBD1. CDR1 is SGHAT, CDR2 FQNNGV, per germline. This CDR3 has 17 amino acids. With 5 bases clipped from V and 1 base from J, the junction kept 9 bases outside the gene matches. The CDR3 DNA is TGTGCCAGCAGCGCCGGGACAGGGTTTGGGTCCTACAATGAGCAGTTCTTC. It encodes CASSAGTGFGSYNEQFF.

V usage is TRBV27 and J usage is TRBJ2-5; D might be TRBD1 (6 bases). The germline V and J ends were trimmed by 7 bases and 5 bases, with 14 bases remaining between them. This CDR3 has 13 residues. Germline assignment: CDR1 MNHEY and CDR2 SMNVEV (reference sequence). For the CDR3, the DNA is TGTGCCAGCATCGATGACAGGCGTGAGACCCAGTACTTC. It is translated as CASIDDRRETQYF.

The chain recombines TRBV25-1 with TRBJ1-4, with 9 bases lining up with TRBD1. V was clipped by 5 bases and J by 8 bases; unmatched bases: 15. The CDR3 covers 17 residues. The germline gives CDR1 MGHDK, CDR2 SYGVNS. CDR3 bases: TGTGCCAGCAGTTCCACCCCAGGCGGTACAGGGGGCGAAAAACTGTTTTTT. Amino acids: CASSSTPGGTGGEKLFF.

The rearrangement joins TRBV5-6 to TRBJ1-6; the D gene is possibly TRBD1 (5 bases). This CDR3 has 15 amino acids. V lost 3 bases and J lost 6, with 13 bases in between. Germline lookup yields CDR1 SGHDT and CDR2 YYEEEE. The CDR3 spells CASSSRRRGNSPLHF. The CDR3 DNA reads as TGTGCCAGCAGCTCCCGTAGGAGGGGTAATTCACCCCTCCACTTT. Full variable domain (outside the CDR3, taken from reference TRBV5-6 and TRBJ1-6): DAGVTQSPTHLIKTRGQQVTLRCSPKSGHDTVSWYQQALGQGPQFIFQYYEEEERQRGNFPDRFSGHQFPNYSSELNVNALLLGDSALYLCASSSRRRGNSPLHFGNGTRLTVT.

This chain joins TRBV28 and TRBJ2-7; D gene unclear. V lost 6 bases to trimming and J lost 0 bases, with 15 bases between them. The CDR3 is 15 residues long. Germline V CDR1 and CDR2: MDHEN, SYDVKM. CDR3 DNA: TGTGCCAGCAGCTATAATCTCAGGAGCTCCTACGAGCAGTACTTC. This translates into CASSYNLRSSYEQYF.

The chain combines TRBV11-2 with TRBJ2-1; D gene uncertain. Germline V CDR1 and CDR2: SGHAT, FQNNGV. The CDR3 spans 13 residues. The ends were cut back, 0 bases at V and 5 bases at J, with 5 bases in the middle. The CDR3 here is CASSLDQDNEQFF. The DNA of the CDR3 is TGTGCCAGCAGCTTAGACCAGGACAATGAGCAGTTCTTC.

CDR3 in DNA: TGTGCCAGCAGTTACGTGAGGGAGGAGGACGGCTACACCTTC. Translating it yields CASSYVREEDGYTF. This rearrangement joins TRBV6-6 to TRBJ1-2; unclear D gene. Trimming stripped 2 bases from V and 8 bases from J, with 15 bases between. CDR3 length: 14 residues. Germline CDR1 is MNHNY and CDR2 is SVGAGI (reference sequence).

This clone has a single count. V gene TRBV27 combines with J gene TRBJ2-2, with a tentative D call TRBD1 (6 bases). This CDR3 has 14 amino acids. Trimming shortened V by 7 bases and J by 5 bases, and 14 bases separated the two germline ends. CDR1 MNHEY and CDR2 SMNVEV come from the germline V gene (reference sequence). The CDR3 region is CASTRAGTTGELFF. In DNA form, the CDR3 reads TGTGCCAGCACCCGCGCCGGGACAACCGGGGAGCTGTTTTTT.

The rearrangement joins TRBV7-9 to TRBJ2-5; D is tentatively TRBD1 or TRBD2 (5 bases each). CDR1 and CDR2 (germline): SEHNR, FQNEAQ (reference sequence). Trimming took off 5 bases at V and 1 base at J, with 8 bases between the two ends. This CDR3 comprises 13 residues. The CDR3 DNA sequence: TGTGCCAGCAGCCAAGGGACCCAAGAGACCCAGTACTTC. Protein: CASSQGTQETQYF.

The rearrangement joins TRBV11-2 to TRBJ1-2; TRBD1 matches 9 bases. Germline CDR1 and CDR2: SGHAT and FQNNGV. V trimming: 3 bases; J trimming: 3 bases; junction bases outside the gene matches: 2. The CDR3 spans 14 residues. CDR3 loop: CASSFTGGDYGYTF. In DNA form, the CDR3 reads TGTGCCAGCAGCTTTACAGGGGGCGACTATGGCTACACCTTC.

This rearrangement joins TRBV2 to TRBJ1-2, with 8 bases identical to TRBD1. CDR1 SNHLY and CDR2 FYNNEI come from the germline V gene. The J segment lost 4 bases and the V segment lost 2 bases, leaving 6 bases of the junction unmatched. The CDR3 is 15 amino acids. CDR3 nucleotide sequence: TGTGCCAGCAGTGAATCCAGGGGGCGATCCTATGGCTACACCTTC. Its translation is CASSESRGRSYGYTF.

This rearrangement joins TRBV28 to TRBJ1-5; no clear D. The germline V gene encodes CDR1 MDHEN and CDR2 SYDVKM. The length of the CDR3 is 20 residues. Trimming cost V 6 bases and J 0 bases, with 27 bases left between them. CDR3 protein: CASRNPSGIQRIYSNQPQHF. CDR3 DNA sequence: TGTGCCAGCAGAAACCCATCCGGGATCCAGAGAATTTATAGCAATCAGCCCCAGCATTTT.

The J gene is TRBJ2-7, the V gene TRBV19, with TRBD1 matching 7 bases. Germline CDR1 and CDR2: LNHDA and SQIVND (reference sequence). This CDR3 spans 13 amino acids. The V and J ends lost 4 bases and 1 base, in that order; junction bases with no gene match: 1. CDR3 sequence: CASSKGQSYEQYF. DNA of the CDR3: TGTGCCAGTAGTAAGGGACAGTCCTACGAGCAGTACTTC.